This is a list of T cell receptor beta chains from one sample in a study of T-cell memory formation after mild COVID-19. TCRdb recomputed calls from the 5' RACE reads with MiXCR, one row per CDR3 protein. The sample records 350,000 or so distinct CDR3 sequences, around 21% being singletons. The source material was PBMCs or a T cell subset sorted from them (not recorded which). The origin of the receptors is an adult woman who had mild COVID-19 (a few samples of this study predate the infection). Cell type and time point are not known. Each CDR3 is given with its conserved first and last residue. The D gene is left open where the match is weak. Not all rows give a size; the values are once, few, many and, for expanded clones, a class.

clone_size	v_call	j_call	d_call	cdr3_aa	cdr3_nt
few	TRBV3-1	TRBJ1-1	NA	CASSRTYTGRNTEAFF	TGTGCCAGCAGCCGCACTTACACAGGAAGGAACACTGAAGCTTTCTTT
NA	TRBV5-1	TRBJ2-1	TRBD2	CASSQSLAGGETGEQFF	TGCGCCAGCAGTCAGTCCTTAGCGGGGGGTGAGACGGGTGAGCAGTTCTTC
NA	TRBV21-1	TRBJ2-1	NA	CASSKRDTGERILSYNEQFF	TGTGCCAGCAGCAAGCGGGACACGGGTGAACGGATACTCTCCTACAATGAGCAGTTCTTC
few	TRBV7-9	TRBJ2-5	NA	CASSPDAFLYQETQYF	TGTGCCAGCAGCCCCGACGCCTTTTTGTACCAAGAGACCCAGTACTTC
NA	TRBV3-1	TRBJ2-7	NA	CASREQGAGKYEQYF	TGTGCCAGCAGAGAACAAGGAGCAGGAAAATACGAGCAGTACTTC
few	TRBV11-2	TRBJ1-1	NA	CAGKSFTNTEAFF	TGTGCCGGAAAGAGCTTTACCAACACTGAAGCTTTCTTT
NA	TRBV30	TRBJ2-3	NA	CAWISGGGPGDTQYF	TGTGCCTGGATTTCCGGGGGCGGCCCCGGGGATACGCAGTATTTT
NA	TRBV5-1	TRBJ2-1	NA	CASSLGTLGKDEQFF	TGCGCCAGCAGCTTGGGAACACTAGGGAAGGATGAGCAGTTCTTC
few	TRBV13	TRBJ2-7	NA	CASSLGQLDGGEQYF	TGTGCCAGCAGCTTAGGGCAGCTCGACGGGGGAGAGCAGTACTTC
NA	TRBV27	TRBJ2-7	TRBD1	CASKPGGAGKQYF	TGTGCCAGCAAGCCAGGGGGCGCGGGTAAGCAGTACTTC
few	TRBV5-6	TRBJ1-2	NA	CASSPLESSNYGYTF	TGTGCCAGCAGCCCCCTGGAGAGCTCTAACTATGGCTACACCTTC
few	TRBV24-1	TRBJ2-2	NA	CATTGRANTGELFF	TGTGCCACCACGGGACGGGCGAACACCGGGGAGCTGTTTTTT
NA	TRBV7-2	TRBJ1-6	NA	CASSLVGREPHF	TGTGCCAGCAGCTTAGTGGGCCGCGAGCCCCACTTT
NA	TRBV29-1	TRBJ1-1	NA	CTHRGGGAGTEAFF	TGCACCCACCGGGGTGGGGGAGCGGGCACTGAAGCTTTCTTT
NA	TRBV3-1	TRBJ2-3	NA	CASSQVEGWNTQYF	TGTGCCAGCAGCCAAGTTGAAGGTTGGAATACGCAGTATTTT
NA	TRBV12-3/TRBV12-4	TRBJ2-7	TRBD1	CASSRGQVRSYEQYF	TGTGCCAGCAGTCGTGGACAGGTCCGATCCTACGAGCAGTACTTC
many	TRBV7-8	TRBJ2-5	TRBD1	CASSRTGTAQETQYF	TGTGCCAGCAGCCGAACAGGGACAGCCCAAGAGACCCAGTACTTC
NA	TRBV3-1	TRBJ2-1	NA	CASSLPWGSHNEQFF	TGTGCCAGCAGCCTCCCCTGGGGTAGCCACAATGAGCAGTTCTTC
NA	TRBV7-6	TRBJ1-1	TRBD1	CASSRSQGQYTEAFF	TGTGCCAGCAGCCGATCCCAGGGACAGTACACTGAAGCTTTCTTT
few	TRBV29-1	TRBJ2-3	NA	CSVEDRGSQYF	TGCAGCGTTGAAGATAGGGGATCGCAGTATTTT
NA	TRBV7-3	TRBJ1-2	NA	CASSLTAGPLDGYTF	TGTGCCAGCAGCTTAACAGCAGGCCCCTTGGATGGCTACACCTTC
NA	TRBV7-9	TRBJ2-3	TRBD2	CASSPGLAGRDTQYF	TGTGCCAGCAGCCCAGGACTAGCGGGACGGGATACGCAGTATTTT
NA	TRBV7-2	TRBJ2-1	TRBD2	CASSWHSGRGAGNEQFF	TGTGCCAGCAGCTGGCATAGCGGGAGGGGCGCCGGGAATGAGCAGTTCTTC
few	TRBV29-1	TRBJ2-3	NA	CSVVGGPTDTQYF	TGCAGCGTTGTGGGGGGTCCCACAGATACGCAGTATTTT
NA	TRBV13	TRBJ2-3	NA	CASSLRGMDTDTQYF	TGTGCCAGCAGCTTAAGGGGAATGGACACAGATACGCAGTATTTT